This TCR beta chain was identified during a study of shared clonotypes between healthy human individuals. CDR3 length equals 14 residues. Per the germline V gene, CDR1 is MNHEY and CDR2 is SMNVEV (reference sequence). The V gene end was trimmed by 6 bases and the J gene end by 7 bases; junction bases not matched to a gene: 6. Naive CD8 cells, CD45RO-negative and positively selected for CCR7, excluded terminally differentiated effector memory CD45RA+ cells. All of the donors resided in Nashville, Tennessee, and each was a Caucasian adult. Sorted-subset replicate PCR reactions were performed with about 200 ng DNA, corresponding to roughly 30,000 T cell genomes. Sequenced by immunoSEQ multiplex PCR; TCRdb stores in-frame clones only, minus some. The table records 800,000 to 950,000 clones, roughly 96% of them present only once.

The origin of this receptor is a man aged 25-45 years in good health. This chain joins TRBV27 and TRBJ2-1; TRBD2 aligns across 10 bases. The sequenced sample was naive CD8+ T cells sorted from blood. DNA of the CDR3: TGTGCCAGCAGGTCTAGCGGGAGATTAAATGAGCAGTTCTTC. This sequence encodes CASRSSGRLNEQFF.